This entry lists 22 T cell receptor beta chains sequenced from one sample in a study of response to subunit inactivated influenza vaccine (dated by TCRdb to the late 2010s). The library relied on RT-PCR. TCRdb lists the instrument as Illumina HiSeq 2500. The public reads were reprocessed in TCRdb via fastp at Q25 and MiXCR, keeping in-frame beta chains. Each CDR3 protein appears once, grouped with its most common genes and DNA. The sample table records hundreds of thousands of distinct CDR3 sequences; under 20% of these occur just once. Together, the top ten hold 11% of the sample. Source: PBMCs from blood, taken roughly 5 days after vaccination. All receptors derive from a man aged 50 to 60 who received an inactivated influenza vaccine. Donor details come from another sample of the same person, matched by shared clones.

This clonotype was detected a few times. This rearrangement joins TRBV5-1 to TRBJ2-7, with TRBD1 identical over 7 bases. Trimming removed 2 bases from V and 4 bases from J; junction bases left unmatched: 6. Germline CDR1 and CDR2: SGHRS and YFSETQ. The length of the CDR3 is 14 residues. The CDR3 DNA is TGCGCCAGCAGCTTCACCGGGACAGAGTACGAGCAGTACTTC. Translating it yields CASSFTGTEYEQYF.

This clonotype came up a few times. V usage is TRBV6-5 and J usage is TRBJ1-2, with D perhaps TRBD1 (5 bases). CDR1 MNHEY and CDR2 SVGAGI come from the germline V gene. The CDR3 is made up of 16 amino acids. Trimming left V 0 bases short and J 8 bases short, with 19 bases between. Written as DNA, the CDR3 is TGTGCCAGCAGTTACTCTGTCTTGTCGGGGCTTGAGGGCTACACCTTC. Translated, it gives CASSYSVLSGLEGYTF.

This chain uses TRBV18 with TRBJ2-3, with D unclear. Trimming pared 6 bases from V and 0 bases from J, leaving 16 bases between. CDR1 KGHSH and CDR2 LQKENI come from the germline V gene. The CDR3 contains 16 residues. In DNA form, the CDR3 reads TGTGCCAGCTCCCTTCGAGGCGAGTCTAGCACAGATACGCAGTATTTT. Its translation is CASSLRGESSTDTQYF. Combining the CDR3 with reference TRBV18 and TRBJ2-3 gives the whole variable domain NAGVMQNPRHLVRRRGQEARLRCSPMKGHSHVYWYRQLPEEGLKFMVYLQKENIIDESGMPKERFSAEFPKEGPSILRIQQVVRGDSAAYFCASSLRGESSTDTQYFGPGTRLTVL.

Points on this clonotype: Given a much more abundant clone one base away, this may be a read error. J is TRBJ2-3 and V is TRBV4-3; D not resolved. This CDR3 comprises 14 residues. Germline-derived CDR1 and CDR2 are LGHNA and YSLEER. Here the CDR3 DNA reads TGCGACAGCAGCCAAGAAGGATGGTCAGATACGCAGTATTTT. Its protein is CDSSQEGWSDTQYF.

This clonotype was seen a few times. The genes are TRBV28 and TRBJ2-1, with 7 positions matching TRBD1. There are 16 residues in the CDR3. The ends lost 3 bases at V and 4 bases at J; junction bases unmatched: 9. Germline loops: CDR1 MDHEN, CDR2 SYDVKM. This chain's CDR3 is CASSFRGRGLYNEQFF. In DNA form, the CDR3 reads TGTGCCAGCAGTTTTAGGGGGCGAGGGCTTTACAATGAGCAGTTCTTC.

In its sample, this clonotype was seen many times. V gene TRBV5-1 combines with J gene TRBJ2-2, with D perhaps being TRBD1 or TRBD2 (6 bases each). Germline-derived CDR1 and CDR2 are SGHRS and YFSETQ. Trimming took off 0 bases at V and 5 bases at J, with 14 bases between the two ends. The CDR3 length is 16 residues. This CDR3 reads CASSLVATGRTGELFF. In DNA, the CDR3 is TGCGCCAGCAGCTTGGTTGCTACAGGGAGGACCGGGGAGCTGTTTTTT. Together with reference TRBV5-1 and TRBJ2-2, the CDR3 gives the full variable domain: KAGVTQTPRYLIKTRGQQVTLSCSPISGHRSVSWYQQTPGQGLQFLFEYFSETQRNKGNFPGRFSGRQFSNSRSEMNVSTLELGDSALYLCASSLVATGRTGELFFGEGSRLTVL.

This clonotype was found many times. The CDR3 DNA is TGTGCCAGCAGCTTACAGCTAGCGGGGAAAGAGACCCAGTACTTC. Its translation is CASSLQLAGKETQYF. The chain joins TRBV7-2 to TRBJ2-5, with 9 bases identical to TRBD2. From germline, CDR1 is SGHTA and CDR2 FQGNSA. This CDR3 spans 15 amino acids. The trim removed 2 bases at V and 3 bases at J, leaving 4 bases unmatched.

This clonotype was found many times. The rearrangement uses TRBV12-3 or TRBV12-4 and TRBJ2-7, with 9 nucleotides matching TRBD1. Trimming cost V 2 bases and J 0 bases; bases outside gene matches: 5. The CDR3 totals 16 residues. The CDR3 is CASSLIGQGFSYEQYF. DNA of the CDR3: TGTGCCAGCAGTTTAATTGGACAGGGGTTCTCCTACGAGCAGTACTTC.

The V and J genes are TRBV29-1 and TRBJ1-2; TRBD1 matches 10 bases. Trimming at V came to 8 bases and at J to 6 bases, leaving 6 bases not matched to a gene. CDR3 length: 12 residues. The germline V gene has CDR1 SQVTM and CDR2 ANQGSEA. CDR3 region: CSSGTGADGYTF. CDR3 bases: TGCAGCTCCGGGACAGGGGCAGATGGCTACACCTTC.

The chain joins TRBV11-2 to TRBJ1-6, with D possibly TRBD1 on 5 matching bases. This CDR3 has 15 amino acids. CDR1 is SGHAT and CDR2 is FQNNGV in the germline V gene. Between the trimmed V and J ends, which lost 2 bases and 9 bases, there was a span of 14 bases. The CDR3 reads CASSLRADGGSPLHF. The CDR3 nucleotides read TGTGCCAGCAGCTTACGGGCAGACGGGGGTTCACCCCTCCACTTT.

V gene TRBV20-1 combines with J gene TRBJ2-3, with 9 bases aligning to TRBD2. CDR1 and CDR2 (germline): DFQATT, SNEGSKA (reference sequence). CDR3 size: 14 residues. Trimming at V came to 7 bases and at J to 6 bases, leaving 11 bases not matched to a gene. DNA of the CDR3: TGCAGTGAGACTAGCGGCAGAGTGATGGATACGCAGTATTTT. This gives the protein CSETSGRVMDTQYF.

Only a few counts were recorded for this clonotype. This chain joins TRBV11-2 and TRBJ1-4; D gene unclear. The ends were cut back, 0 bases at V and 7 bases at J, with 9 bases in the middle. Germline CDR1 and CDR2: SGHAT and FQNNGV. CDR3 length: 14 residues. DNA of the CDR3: TGTGCCAGCAGCTTAGATTCAAGGGTTGAAAAACTGTTTTTT. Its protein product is CASSLDSRVEKLFF.

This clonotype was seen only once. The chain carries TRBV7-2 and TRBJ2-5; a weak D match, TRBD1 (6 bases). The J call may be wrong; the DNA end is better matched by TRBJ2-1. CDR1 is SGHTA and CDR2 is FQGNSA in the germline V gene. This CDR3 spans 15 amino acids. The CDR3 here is CASSFTGSLKETQFF. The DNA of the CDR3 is TGTGCCAGCAGCTTTACAGGGAGTCTCAAAGAGACCCAGTTCTTC.

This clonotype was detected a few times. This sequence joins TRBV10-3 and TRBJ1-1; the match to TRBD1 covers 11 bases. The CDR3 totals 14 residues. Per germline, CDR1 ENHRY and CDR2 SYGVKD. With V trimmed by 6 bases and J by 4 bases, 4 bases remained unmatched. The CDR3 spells CAIRWTGGGTEAFF. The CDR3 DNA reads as TGTGCCATCAGATGGACAGGGGGCGGCACTGAAGCTTTCTTT.

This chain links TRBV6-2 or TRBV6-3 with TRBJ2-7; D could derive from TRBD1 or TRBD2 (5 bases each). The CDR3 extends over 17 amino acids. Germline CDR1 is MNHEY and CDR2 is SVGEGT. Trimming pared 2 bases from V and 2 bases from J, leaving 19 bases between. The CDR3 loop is CASSYKGEGVFAYEQYF. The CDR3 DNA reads TGTGCCAGCAGTTACAAGGGAGAAGGGGTTTTCGCCTACGAGCAGTACTTC.

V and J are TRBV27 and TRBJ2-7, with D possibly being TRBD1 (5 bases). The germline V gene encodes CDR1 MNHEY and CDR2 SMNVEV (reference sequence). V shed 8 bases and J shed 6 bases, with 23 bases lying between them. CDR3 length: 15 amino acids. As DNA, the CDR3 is TGTGCCAGCGCCCCTAGGGGTGGGAACCCCCTCGAGCAGTACTTC. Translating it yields CASAPRGGNPLEQYF.

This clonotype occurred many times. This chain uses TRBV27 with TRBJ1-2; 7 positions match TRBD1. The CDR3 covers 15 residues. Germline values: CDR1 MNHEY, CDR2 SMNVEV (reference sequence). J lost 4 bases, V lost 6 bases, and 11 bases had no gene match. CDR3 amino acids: CASRGGGGLLYGYTF. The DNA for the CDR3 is TGTGCCAGCAGAGGGGGCGGGGGACTCCTCTATGGCTACACCTTC.

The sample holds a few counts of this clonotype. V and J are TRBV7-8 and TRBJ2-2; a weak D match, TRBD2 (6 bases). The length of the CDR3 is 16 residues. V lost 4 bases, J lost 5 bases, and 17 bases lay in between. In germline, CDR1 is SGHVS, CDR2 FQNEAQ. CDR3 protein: CASSSAGNRGTGELFF. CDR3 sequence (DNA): TGTGCCAGCAGCTCCGCAGGGAATCGGGGGACCGGGGAGCTGTTTTTT.

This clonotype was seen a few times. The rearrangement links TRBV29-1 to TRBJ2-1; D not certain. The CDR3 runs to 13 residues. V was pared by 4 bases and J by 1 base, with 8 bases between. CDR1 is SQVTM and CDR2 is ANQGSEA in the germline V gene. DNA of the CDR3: TGCAGCGTTGGTCCCTTGTCCTACAATGAGCAGTTCTTC. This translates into CSVGPLSYNEQFF.

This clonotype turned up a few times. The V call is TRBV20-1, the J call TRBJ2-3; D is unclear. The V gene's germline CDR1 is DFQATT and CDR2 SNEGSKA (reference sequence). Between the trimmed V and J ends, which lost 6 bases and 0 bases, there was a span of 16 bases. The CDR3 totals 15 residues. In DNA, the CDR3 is TGCAGTGCCCATCACCATGGCCGTAGCACAGATACGCAGTATTTT. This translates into CSAHHHGRSTDTQYF.

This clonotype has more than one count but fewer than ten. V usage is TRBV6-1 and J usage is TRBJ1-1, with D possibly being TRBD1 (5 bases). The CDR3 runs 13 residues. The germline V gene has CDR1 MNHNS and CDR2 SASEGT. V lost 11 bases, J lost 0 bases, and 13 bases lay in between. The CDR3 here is CACSGTVNTEAFF. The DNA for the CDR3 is TGTGCCTGCTCCGGGACGGTGAACACTGAAGCTTTCTTT.

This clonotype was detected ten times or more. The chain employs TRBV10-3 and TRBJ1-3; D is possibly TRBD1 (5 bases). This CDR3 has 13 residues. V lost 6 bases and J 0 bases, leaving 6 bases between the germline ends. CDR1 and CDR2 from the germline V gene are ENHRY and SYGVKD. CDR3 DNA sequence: TGTGCCATCAGGGACAACTCTGGAAACACCATATATTTT. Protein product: CAIRDNSGNTIYF.